A single sample gave rise to the 15 T cell receptor beta chains below, sequenced in a study of cytomegalovirus exposure and HLA in healthy donors. Amplification used 60 Vbeta primers and 13 Jbeta primers. This table comes from immunoSEQ multiplex PCR, and its TCRdb copy is limited to in-frame clones, with some not included. In the table there are approximately 110,000 clones, around 81% of which are singletons. Sequencing was carried out using PBMCs. Receptors originate from a woman in her thirties in good health and CMV-seronegative.

For this clone: At one of its ends the junction is not consistent with the germline gene, which may arise from a read error. The chain carries TRBV7-7 and TRBJ2-1; D unclear. The CDR3 is 13 residues long. Germline values: CDR1 SSHAT, CDR2 FNYEAQ (reference sequence). In DNA, the CDR3 is TGTGCTAGCAGCCTTTCTACCTACAATGAGCAGTTCTTC. This translates into CASSLSTYNEQFF.

About this clone itself: In the same sample, other DNA sequences code for this CDR3. V gene TRBV5-1 combines with J gene TRBJ2-5; 11 positions agree with TRBD2. The germline CDR1 and CDR2 sequences are SGHRS and YFSETQ. The junction had 1 base not matched to a gene; V was cut back by 0 bases and J by 0 bases. CDR3 length: 16 amino acids. The CDR3 nucleotides are TGCGCCAGCAGCTTGGGACTAGCGGGAAACCAAGAGACCCAGTACTTC. Encoded protein: CASSLGLAGNQETQYF.

The chain joins TRBV7-8 to TRBJ2-7, with a tentative D call TRBD1 (6 bases). This CDR3 has 15 amino acids. Germline V gene data show CDR1 as SGHVS and CDR2 as FQNEAQ. Trimming stripped 1 base from V and 4 bases from J, with 14 bases between. The CDR3 region is CASSLVSGAKYEQYF. CDR3 coding DNA: TGTGCCAGCAGCTTAGTTTCAGGGGCGAAATACGAGCAGTACTTC. The complete variable domain, with remaining parts taken from reference TRBV7-8 and TRBJ2-7, reads GAGVSQSPRYKVAKRGQDVALRCDPISGHVSLFWYQQALGQGPEFLTYFQNEAQLDKSGLPSDRFFAERPEGSVSTLKIQRTQQEDSAVYLCASSLVSGAKYEQYFGPGTRLTVT.

This clone was observed a handful of times. V gene TRBV18 combines with J gene TRBJ1-2; 9 bases map to TRBD1. The CDR3 is made up of 13 amino acids. Germline CDR1 and CDR2: KGHSH and LQKENI. With 9 bases clipped from V and 6 bases from J, the junction kept 8 bases outside the gene matches. As DNA, the CDR3 is TGTGCCAGTTCTAGGGACAGGGAGGATGGCTACACCTTC. Its protein is CASSRDREDGYTF.

This clone was seen once. J is TRBJ2-1 and V is TRBV5-6; D gene uncertain. Germline CDR1 SGHDT, CDR2 YYEEEE. Trimming left V 0 bases short and J 4 bases short, with 5 bases between. CDR3 length equals 13 residues. CDR3: CASSLGEYNEQFF. The CDR3 nucleotides read TGTGCCAGCAGCTTGGGCGAATACAATGAGCAGTTCTTC.

This clone appeared once. CDR3 residues: CASSPSSGRAPGEQYF. The CDR3 bases are TGTGCCAGCAGTCCGTCTAGCGGGAGGGCCCCCGGGGAGCAGTACTTC. The rearrangement links TRBV27 to TRBJ2-7; 12 nucleotides align to TRBD2. Germline CDR1 and CDR2: MNHEY and SMNVEV (reference sequence). This CDR3 has 16 residues. Germline trimming cut 5 bases from V and 7 bases from J; bases unmatched to any gene: 12.

This chain joins TRBV5-1 and TRBJ2-3; 8 nucleotides match TRBD2. Germline CDR1 and CDR2: SGHRS and YFSETQ. V shed 1 base, J shed 4 bases, and the junction held 5 bases outside the gene matches. This CDR3 contains 15 residues. In nucleotides, the CDR3 is TGCGCCAGCAGCTTGACGAGCGGGGGCGCAGATACGCAGTATTTT. Its translation is CASSLTSGGADTQYF.

The gene calls are TRBV30 and TRBJ1-1, with D possibly TRBD1 on 5 matching bases. The V gene's germline CDR1 is GTSNPN and CDR2 SVGIG (reference sequence). This CDR3 has 12 residues. V lost 4 bases, J lost 1 base, and 7 bases lay in between. CDR3 in DNA: TGTGCCTGGACTCAGGGGAACACTGAAGCTTTCTTT. Its protein is CAWTQGNTEAFF.

As concerns this clone: Additional DNA sequences in this sample encode the identical CDR3. CDR3 bases: TGTGCCAGTAGTATATCCCTCGGCTACGAGCAGTACTTC. Its protein is CASSISLGYEQYF. V usage is TRBV19 and J usage is TRBJ2-7; no reliable D call. The CDR3 spans 13 residues. V dropped 2 bases and J dropped 3 bases, with 8 bases sitting between them. The germline gives CDR1 LNHDA, CDR2 SQIVND (reference sequence).

V usage is TRBV6-6 and J usage is TRBJ2-7; 9 bases fit TRBD2. The J segment lost 1 base and the V segment lost 6 bases, leaving 10 bases of the junction unmatched. CDR1 and CDR2 from the germline V gene are MNHNY and SVGAGI (reference sequence). The CDR3 length is 16 residues. The CDR3 here is CASRISGSFPSYEQYF. CDR3 sequence (DNA): TGTGCCAGCAGAATTAGCGGGAGTTTCCCTTCCTACGAGCAGTACTTC.

The rearrangement links TRBV7-9 to TRBJ2-3; D is unresolved. Germline V gene data show CDR1 as SEHNR and CDR2 as FQNEAQ (reference sequence). Between the trimmed V and J ends, which lost 5 bases and 0 bases, there was a span of 15 bases. CDR3 length equals 16 residues. The CDR3 nucleotides are TGTGCCAGCAGCCCCCCCAAGAGCGTTAGCACAGATACGCAGTATTTT. Amino acid sequence: CASSPPKSVSTDTQYF.

The chain couples TRBV30 to TRBJ2-3, with TRBD1 as a possible D gene (5 bases). V was trimmed by 2 bases and J by 2 bases, leaving 11 bases between them. This CDR3 contains 14 residues. Germline CDR1 and CDR2: GTSNPN and SVGIG (reference sequence). CDR3 amino acids: CAWSKGHITDTQYF. The CDR3 region has the DNA TGTGCCTGGAGTAAGGGGCATATCACAGATACGCAGTATTTT.

The V gene is TRBV9, the J gene TRBJ2-7; 11 nucleotides align to TRBD2. Per germline, CDR1 SGDLS and CDR2 YYNGEE. The CDR3 runs to 15 residues. With 0 bases clipped from V and 2 bases from J, the junction kept 1 base outside the gene matches. CDR3 DNA: TGTGCCAGCAGCGTAGGACTAGCGGGAACCTACGAGCAGTACTTC. Encoded protein: CASSVGLAGTYEQYF.

This rearrangement joins TRBV28 to TRBJ2-1; 8 bases line up with TRBD2. Germline CDR1 MDHEN, CDR2 SYDVKM. This CDR3 contains 14 residues. Trimming removed 6 bases from V and 7 bases from J; junction bases left unmatched: 8. CDR3 residues: CASRGTSGRNEQFF. CDR3 in DNA: TGTGCCAGCAGAGGGACTAGTGGGCGAAATGAGCAGTTCTTC.

This clone has just one count. The chain links TRBV7-2 to TRBJ1-2, with 9 bases matching TRBD1. The CDR3 has 17 residues. With 6 bases clipped from V and 3 bases from J, the junction kept 14 bases outside the gene matches. Looked up from germline, CDR1 is SGHTA and CDR2 is FQGNSA. This CDR3 reads CASSLLGGTGTYYGYTF. DNA for the CDR3: TGTGCCAGCAGTTTACTAGGGGGGACAGGGACTTACTATGGCTACACCTTC.